This TCR beta chain originates from a study of blood T cell repertoires in COVID-19. As for the study in general: Recovered Cohort 3 donors showed two negative PCRs, clearance, or symptom resolution. Samples came from the United States, Italy and Spain, spanning acute and convalescent COVID-19.

V trimming: 6 bases; J trimming: 3 bases; junction bases outside the gene matches: 13. The CDR3 runs 17 residues. The germline gives CDR1 MDHEN, CDR2 SYDVKM. In the original workflow: Nucleated cell number was recorded as an estimate derived from reference gene primer amplification. Method: immunoSEQ multiplex PCR; TCRdb's copy keeps in-frame clones and lacks some. V, J and clone size are those of that table, while D and trimming were read from the DNA. Altogether roughly 210,000 clones are present, over 75% being singletons, with the ten largest covering 5.5% to 8.5%. The genes are TRBV28 and TRBJ2-3, with TRBD2 identical over 9 bases. The sample consisted of PBMCs or T cells enriched from blood (not recorded which). The TCR was taken from a man in his thirties or forties in a cohort exposed to, infected with or recovered from COVID-19 (not recorded which). This chain's CDR3 is CASSPPGLATETDTQYF. The DNA of the CDR3 is TGTGCCAGCAGCCCCCCCGGACTAGCGACAGAGACAGATACGCAGTATTTT. Combining the CDR3 with reference TRBV28 and TRBJ2-3 gives the whole variable domain DVKVTQSSRYLVKRTGEKVFLECVQDMDHENMFWYRQDPGLGLRLIYFSYDVKMKEKGDIPEGYSVSREKKERFSLILESASTNQTSMYLCASSPPGLATETDTQYFGPGTRLTVL.